This entry lists 32 T cell receptor beta chains sequenced from one sample in a study of blood T cell repertoires in COVID-19 (dated by TCRdb to about 2020). Libraries were constructed by the immunoSEQ multiplex PCR assay. TCRdb mirrors the immuneACCESS table, restricted to in-frame sequences. Some clones are absent from its copies; in checked studies, under half trace to an unresolved V gene, and the reason for the others is unknown. The table for this sample lists about 80,000 clones; around 79% of them were counted only once. The ten largest account for less than 15% of the sample. Sequencing used peripheral blood. The source is a man older than 75 with acute or convalescent COVID-19.

This clone was detected only a few times. The J gene is TRBJ2-5, the V gene TRBV6-2 or TRBV6-3, with 8 bases matching TRBD2. V lost 4 bases and J lost 7; bases outside the gene matches: 8. The germline V gene has CDR1 MNHEY and CDR2 SVGEGT. This CDR3 is built from 14 residues. The CDR3 DNA is TGTGCCAGCAGTTCGGGGGGGATCGGGCGGACCCAGTACTTC. Residues: CASSSGGIGRTQYF.

The genes are TRBV7-8 and TRBJ2-1, with 7 bases matching TRBD2. Trimming removed 2 bases from V and 8 bases from J; junction bases left unmatched: 9. Germline V gives CDR1 SGHVS, CDR2 FQNEAQ. The CDR3 totals 15 residues. The CDR3 DNA follows: TGTGCCAGCAGCTTATACGGAACCGGGAGGCATGAGCAGTTCTTC. As protein: CASSLYGTGRHEQFF.

This sequence joins TRBV18 and TRBJ1-2; 8 bases agree with TRBD1. Germline V gene sequence: CDR1 KGHSH, CDR2 LQKENI. After removal of 3 bases from V and 8 bases from J, the junction contained 14 bases not matched to a gene. This CDR3 comprises 16 residues. The CDR3 nucleotides read TGTGCCAGCTCACCCACCGGGACAGGCAAGGGAGGAGGCTACACCTTC. Translated: CASSPTGTGKGGGYTF.

The table lists this clone with a few counts. The chain carries TRBV7-2 and TRBJ1-3; 7 bases are a match to TRBD1. This CDR3 has 16 amino acids. With 5 bases clipped from V and 0 bases from J, the junction kept 7 bases outside the gene matches. Germline V lookup: CDR1 SGHTA, CDR2 FQGNSA. The CDR3 region has the DNA TGTGCCAGCAGCCCCCGGGACAGCCGCTCTGGAAACACCATATATTTT. This sequence encodes CASSPRDSRSGNTIYF.

This rearrangement joins TRBV19 to TRBJ2-5; TRBD2 agrees at 9 bases. This CDR3 has 17 residues. Germline values: CDR1 LNHDA, CDR2 SQIVND (reference sequence). V dropped 6 bases and J dropped 5; count of bases not matched to a gene: 16. The CDR3 spells CASSLGSLAGLLETQYF. CDR3 in DNA: TGTGCCAGTAGCCTGGGGTCTCTAGCGGGGTTACTGGAGACCCAGTACTTC.

This clone was counted between two and nine times. The rearrangement joins TRBV24-1 to TRBJ2-1, with D tentatively TRBD1 (5 bases). CDR3 length equals 13 residues. CDR1 KGHDR and CDR2 SFDVKD come from the germline V gene. The germline V and J ends were trimmed by 4 bases and 9 bases, with 12 bases remaining between them. CDR3 loop: CATSDGDRFEQFF. The CDR3 nucleotides read TGTGCCACCAGTGACGGAGACAGATTTGAGCAGTTCTTC.

This rearrangement joins TRBV3-1 (or the pseudogene TRBV3-2) to TRBJ1-2; D remains unclear. This CDR3 contains 15 residues. Germline CDR1 reads LGHDT; CDR2 reads YNNKEL (reference sequence). The V gene lost 0 bases and the J gene lost 7 bases, with 15 bases spanning the gap. CDR3 in amino acids: CASSQDLQARGGYTF. DNA of the CDR3: TGTGCCAGCAGCCAAGATCTCCAGGCGCGGGGTGGCTACACCTTC.

This clone was seen a few times. The genes are TRBV10-3 and TRBJ2-7; no definite D call. Germline V gene data show CDR1 as ENHRY and CDR2 as SYGVKD. This CDR3 has 15 residues. Trimming shortened V by 0 bases and J by 3 bases, and 12 bases separated the two germline ends. CDR3 nucleotide sequence: TGTGCCATCAGTGAGTCGAGTCAGAACTACTACGAGCAGTACTTC. It codes for CAISESSQNYYEQYF.

This clone showed up just a few times. The rearrangement links TRBV6-5 to TRBJ1-1; D remains unclear. V lost 5 bases to trimming and J lost 3 bases, with 13 bases between them. The germline V gene has CDR1 MNHEY and CDR2 SVGAGI. This CDR3 comprises 14 residues. The CDR3 DNA is TGTGCCAGCAGTCGTTCTAGACGGGACACTGAAGCTTTCTTT. Translated, it gives CASSRSRRDTEAFF.

The count of this clone is one. V is TRBV25-1 and J is TRBJ1-6; TRBD1 agrees at 9 bases. After removal of 4 bases from V and 10 bases from J, the junction contained 5 bases not matched to a gene. The CDR3 is made up of 14 amino acids. In germline, CDR1 is MGHDK, CDR2 SYGVNS. CDR3 residues: CASSGTGVSSPLHF. CDR3 in DNA: TGTGCCAGCAGTGGGACAGGGGTGTCGTCACCCCTCCACTTT.

This sequence joins TRBV5-1 and TRBJ2-3, with D possibly being TRBD2 (5 bases). The CDR3 extends over 13 amino acids. The germline V gene has CDR1 SGHRS and CDR2 YFSETQ. V shed 3 bases and J shed 5 bases, with 10 bases lying between them. The CDR3 sequence is CASSSTGEDTQYF. In DNA form, the CDR3 reads TGCGCCAGCAGCTCAACCGGGGAAGATACGCAGTATTTT.

Written as DNA, the CDR3 is TGTGCCAGCAGCTTAGCGGGGAAGACAAGCTCTGGGGCCAACGTCCTGACTTTC. Protein: CASSLAGKTSSGANVLTF. The chain uses TRBV7-3 and TRBJ2-6, with D tentatively TRBD2 (6 bases). Germline V gene data show CDR1 as SGHTA and CDR2 as FQGTGA. The V end was cut by 2 bases, the J end by 0 bases, with 14 bases between. The CDR3 is 18 amino acids. The full variable domain, its missing parts supplied by reference TRBV7-3 and TRBJ2-6, is GAGVSQTPSNKVTEKGKYVELRCDPISGHTALYWYRQSLGQGPEFLIYFQGTGAADDSGLPNDRFFAVRPEGSVSTLKIQRTERGDSAVYLCASSLAGKTSSGANVLTFGAGSRLTVL.

The rearrangement uses TRBV18 and TRBJ1-2; D ambiguous. CDR3 size: 17 residues. Germline V gene lookup returns CDR1 KGHSH and CDR2 LQKENI. V was trimmed by 3 bases and J by 7 bases, leaving 24 bases between them. CDR3 sequence (DNA): TGTGCCAGCTCACCCCCCGCCTATGCTCGGGAGGGAGGTGGCTACACCTTC. This translates into CASSPPAYAREGGGYTF.

The V gene is TRBV6-5, the J gene TRBJ1-2, with 7 bases matching TRBD1. This CDR3 has 15 residues. The V gene end was trimmed by 6 bases and the J gene end by 2 bases; junction bases not matched to a gene: 9. Germline CDR1 MNHEY, CDR2 SVGAGI. As DNA, the CDR3 is TGTGCCAGCAGAACCCGGGACAGCCTCAACTATGGCTACACCTTC. Translation gives CASRTRDSLNYGYTF.

The genes are TRBV2 and TRBJ1-2; tentative D call: TRBD1 (6 bases). Between the trimmed V and J ends, which lost 7 bases and 1 base, there was a span of 10 bases. The V gene's germline CDR1 is SNHLY and CDR2 FYNNEI. The CDR3 has 13 residues. This chain's CDR3 is CASTLRGNYGYTF. Here the CDR3 DNA reads TGTGCCAGCACCCTCAGGGGTAACTATGGCTACACCTTC.

The V call is TRBV30, the J call TRBJ1-2; D gene unclear. The CDR3 spans 12 residues. The ends were cut back, 2 bases at V and 4 bases at J, with 8 bases in the middle. The germline CDR1 and CDR2 sequences are GTSNPN and SVGIG (reference sequence). The CDR3 nucleotides read TGTGCCTGGAGTCCCCTCTCCTATGGCTACACCTTC. Amino acid sequence: CAWSPLSYGYTF.

By share, this clone counts as medium-sized (0.01 to 0.1%). The chain joins TRBV27 to TRBJ2-7, with TRBD1 matching over 8 bases. The CDR3 has 14 amino acids. CDR1 is MNHEY and CDR2 is SMNVEV in the germline V gene (reference sequence). The V segment lost 6 bases and the J segment 3 bases; nucleotides outside the gene matches: 7. CDR3 amino acids: CASSTYRGSYEQYF. In nucleotides, the CDR3 is TGTGCCAGCAGCACCTACAGGGGGAGCTACGAGCAGTACTTC.

The chain couples TRBV2 to TRBJ1-2, with D tentatively TRBD1 (6 bases). This CDR3 is built from 13 residues. Trimming left V 3 bases short and J 7 bases short, with 12 bases between. From germline, CDR1 is SNHLY and CDR2 FYNNEI. CDR3 in amino acids: CASSDPGAVGYTF. The CDR3 DNA reads as TGTGCCAGCAGTGATCCAGGGGCGGTTGGCTACACCTTC.

This chain connects TRBV24-1 to TRBJ1-5; D gene uncertain. There are 13 residues in the CDR3. V dropped 2 bases and J dropped 7 bases, with 8 bases sitting between them. Germline V lookup: CDR1 KGHDR, CDR2 SFDVKD. The CDR3 nucleotides read TGTGCCACCAGTGATTCTCCGGGGCAGCCCCAGCATTTT. Its translation: CATSDSPGQPQHF.

This rearrangement joins TRBV10-3 to TRBJ2-7; D not certain. The CDR3 is 16 residues long. Germline assignment: CDR1 ENHRY and CDR2 SYGVKD. The V end lost 2 bases, the J end lost 1 base, and 15 bases lay between the germline ends. This CDR3 is CAISEGLALGSYEQYF. The DNA of the CDR3 is TGTGCCATCAGTGAGGGCTTGGCCCTAGGTTCCTACGAGCAGTACTTC.

This clone was detected only once. V and J are TRBV29-1 and TRBJ2-1, with 10 bases aligning to TRBD2. Germline-derived CDR1 and CDR2 are SQVTM and ANQGSEA. CDR3 length equals 12 residues. V lost 2 bases to trimming and J lost 11 bases; unmatched junction nucleotides: 3. In DNA form, the CDR3 reads TGCAGCGTTGAATCGGGACTAGCGAAGCAGTTCTTC. Translated, it gives CSVESGLAKQFF.

The chain recombines TRBV5-6 with TRBJ1-1, with no clear D. This CDR3 comprises 13 residues. CDR1 and CDR2 (germline): SGHDT, YYEEEE. Trimming left V 0 bases short and J 5 bases short, with 8 bases between. The CDR3 region is CASSLEQRTEAFF. The CDR3 region has the DNA TGTGCCAGCAGCTTGGAACAGCGGACTGAAGCTTTCTTT.

The V and J genes are TRBV10-1 and TRBJ2-1, with 8 bases aligning to TRBD2. The germline gives CDR1 WNHNN, CDR2 SYGVQD (reference sequence). V trimming: 0 bases; J trimming: 13 bases; junction bases outside the gene matches: 11. The CDR3 has 15 amino acids. The CDR3 region has the DNA TGCGCCAGCAGTGAGTCGCGCGGGGGGAGGTCGTTTCAGTTCTTC. Protein sequence: CASSESRGGRSFQFF.

The chain combines TRBV6-1 with TRBJ2-1; 7 bases line up with TRBD1. CDR1 is MNHNS, CDR2 SASEGT, per germline. V lost 5 bases, J lost 7 bases, and 8 bases stayed unmatched. This CDR3 is 14 amino acids long. The CDR3 DNA reads TGTGCCAGCAGTATCGGACAGGTGGGAAATGAGCAGTTCTTC. Its translation is CASSIGQVGNEQFF.

This clone was recorded once. The J gene is TRBJ1-5, the V gene TRBV6-1, with D tentatively TRBD1 (5 bases). The germline V and J ends were trimmed by 2 bases and 4 bases, with 9 bases remaining between them. This CDR3 has 14 amino acids. Germline CDR1 MNHNS, CDR2 SASEGT. CDR3 coding DNA: TGTGCCAGCAGTGAACAGGGCACGAATCAGCCCCAGCATTTT. The encoded protein is CASSEQGTNQPQHF.

This clone was seen a few times. This chain links TRBV4-2 with TRBJ1-3; possible D gene TRBD1, 5 bases. Between the trimmed V and J ends, which lost 1 base and 2 bases, there was a span of 12 bases. Per germline, CDR1 LGHNA and CDR2 YNFKEQ. The CDR3 spans 16 residues. CDR3 nucleotides: TGTGCCAGCAGCCAAGCCCCGACAGACGCTGGAAACACCATATATTTT. It is translated as CASSQAPTDAGNTIYF.

The chain employs TRBV6-5 and TRBJ1-6; 7 nucleotides align to TRBD1. CDR3 length: 14 residues. V shed 6 bases, J shed 9 bases, and the junction held 8 bases outside the gene matches. CDR1 MNHEY and CDR2 SVGAGI come from the germline V gene. The CDR3 loop is CASSPGTEISPLHF. The CDR3 DNA sequence: TGTGCCAGCAGCCCCGGGACAGAAATTTCACCCCTCCACTTT.

The chain couples TRBV6-4 to TRBJ1-1; maybe TRBD1 (6 bases). Between the trimmed V and J ends, which lost 4 bases and 5 bases, there was a span of 17 bases. Germline V gene lookup returns CDR1 MRHNA and CDR2 SNTAGT. The CDR3 runs to 15 residues. Written as DNA, the CDR3 is TGTGCCAGCAGTGCTTCCCAAGGGGGTACGACTGAAGCTTTCTTT. Amino acids: CASSASQGGTTEAFF.

This clone has a single count. The chain joins TRBV19 to TRBJ2-5, with TRBD1 matching 10 bases. Germline CDR1 and CDR2: LNHDA and SQIVND (reference sequence). This CDR3 has 16 amino acids. With 4 bases clipped from V and 2 bases from J, the junction kept 7 bases outside the gene matches. This CDR3 is CASSTSGTGAQETQYF. CDR3 coding DNA: TGTGCCAGTAGTACTTCCGGGACAGGGGCTCAAGAGACCCAGTACTTC.

The rearrangement links TRBV2 to TRBJ1-6, with 7 positions matching TRBD1. CDR3 length: 14 amino acids. V trimming: 4 bases; J trimming: 9 bases; junction bases outside the gene matches: 6. From germline, CDR1 is SNHLY and CDR2 FYNNEI. The CDR3 DNA reads TGTGCCAGCAGTGGATCAAGGGGGCCTTCACCCCTCCACTTT. Translating gives CASSGSRGPSPLHF.

The V and J genes are TRBV30 and TRBJ1-2, with D unresolved. The germline CDR1 and CDR2 sequences are GTSNPN and SVGIG (reference sequence). The CDR3 covers 12 residues. V was cut by 3 bases and J by 2 bases, with 7 bases left in between. The CDR3 DNA reads as TGTGCCTGGAGGCGGCAGAACTATGGCTACACCTTC. It yields the protein CAWRRQNYGYTF.

V is TRBV18 and J is TRBJ2-2; 8 nucleotides line up with TRBD1. Looked up from germline, CDR1 is KGHSH and CDR2 is LQKENI. The CDR3 consists of 15 residues. The junction had 4 bases not matched to a gene; V was cut back by 1 base and J by 6 bases. The CDR3 sequence: CASSPQTGESGELFF. The CDR3 DNA reads as TGTGCCAGCTCACCACAGACAGGGGAGTCCGGGGAGCTGTTTTTT.